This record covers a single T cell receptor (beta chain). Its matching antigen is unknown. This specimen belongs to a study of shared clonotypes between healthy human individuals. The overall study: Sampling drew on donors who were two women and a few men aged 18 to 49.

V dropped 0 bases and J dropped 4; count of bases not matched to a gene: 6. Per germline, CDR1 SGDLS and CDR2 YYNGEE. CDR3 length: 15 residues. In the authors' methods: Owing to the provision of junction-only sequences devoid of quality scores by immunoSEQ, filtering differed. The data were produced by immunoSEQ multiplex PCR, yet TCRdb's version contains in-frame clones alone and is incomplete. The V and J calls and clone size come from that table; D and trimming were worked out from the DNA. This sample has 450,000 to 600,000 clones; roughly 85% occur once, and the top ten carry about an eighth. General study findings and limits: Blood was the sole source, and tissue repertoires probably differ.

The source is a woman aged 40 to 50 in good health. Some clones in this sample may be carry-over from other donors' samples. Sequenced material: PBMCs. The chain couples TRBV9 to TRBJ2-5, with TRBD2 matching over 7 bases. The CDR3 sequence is CASSVDLGRGETQYF. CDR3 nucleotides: TGTGCCAGCAGCGTAGATCTAGGGAGGGGAGAGACCCAGTACTTC.